Reported below is one TCR beta chain. What it recognizes is unknown. The CDR3 runs 16 residues. Germline CDR1 and CDR2: LNHNV and YYDKDF (reference sequence). J gave up 4 bases and V 3 bases, and 5 bases lay outside the gene matches. PCR was performed using 60 Vbeta and 13 Jbeta primers. Profiled with immunoSEQ multiplex PCR; TCRdb holds only in-frame clones, not every one. Seen in this sample are 41,000 or so clones; the ten most common clones hold approximately 6.2%. Nominally healthy donors were sampled, though unrecorded immune exposures were likely. The sample originates from a study of cytomegalovirus exposure and HLA in healthy donors. Study information: Some 85 million unique TCRs from HLA-typed donors were held in an early data release. Points from the study as a whole: Donor immune exposure was known only as CMV serostatus. Investigators reported approximately 150 TCR beta chains as tied to cytomegalovirus.

The sequence was collected from a man aged 25 to 45 in good health and CMV-seronegative. Sequencing was performed on PBMCs. The rearrangement joins TRBV15 to TRBJ2-5, with TRBD2 matching 13 bases. The CDR3 DNA reads TGTGCCACCAGCAGTGGACTAGCGGGAGAAGTAGAGACCCAGTACTTC. Translating it yields CATSSGLAGEVETQYF.